The 9 T cell receptor beta chains below come from one sample, sequenced in a study of blood T cell repertoires in COVID-19 (dated by TCRdb to about 2020). To prepare the library, the immunoSEQ multiplex PCR assay was applied. The clones in this table, taken by TCRdb from immuneACCESS, are in-frame only. Not every clone is retained; where verified, under half of the shortfall comes from an unresolved V gene, and the cause of the rest is unknown. This sample is represented by roughly 340,000 clones; under 95% of them were singletons. Clones ranked in the top ten supply roughly 3.3% of the sample. Sequencing was carried out using peripheral blood. These receptors all stem from a woman in her late teens or twenties who had recovered from COVID-19.

CDR3 residues: CASSPLGSGNQPQHF. In nucleotides, the CDR3 is TGTGCCAGCAGTCCTCTAGGGAGCGGCAATCAGCCCCAGCATTTT. The V gene is TRBV27, the J gene TRBJ1-5; no clear D. The CDR3 is made up of 15 amino acids. Trimming stripped 5 bases from V and 2 bases from J, with 13 bases between. Germline loops: CDR1 MNHEY, CDR2 SMNVEV (reference sequence).

The chain couples TRBV24-1 to TRBJ2-1; 7 bases are a match to TRBD1. V trimming: 4 bases; J trimming: 7 bases; junction bases outside the gene matches: 6. CDR3 length: 14 residues. Germline lookup yields CDR1 KGHDR and CDR2 SFDVKD. The CDR3 bases are TGTGCCACCAGTGACCGGGGACAGTTGAATGAGCAGTTCTTC. This codes for CATSDRGQLNEQFF.

In its sample, this clone was seen once. This rearrangement joins TRBV27 to TRBJ2-6, with no clear D. The V gene lost 5 bases and the J gene lost 4 bases, with 9 bases spanning the gap. CDR1 is MNHEY, CDR2 SMNVEV, per germline (reference sequence). The CDR3 extends over 14 amino acids. DNA of the CDR3: TGTGCCAGCAGTCCTATGTTCGGGGCCAACGTCCTGACTTTC. It codes for CASSPMFGANVLTF.

This clone was recorded only once. The chain is built from TRBV11-2 and TRBJ1-5; D is perhaps TRBD1 (5 bases). V shed 1 base and J shed 2 bases, with 9 bases lying between them. The germline V gene has CDR1 SGHAT and CDR2 FQNNGV. CDR3 length: 15 residues. CDR3 sequence (DNA): TGTGCCAGCAGCTTAGGGGGGAGGGGCAATCAGCCCCAGCATTTT. It encodes CASSLGGRGNQPQHF.

The rearrangement uses TRBV9 and TRBJ2-7; D might be TRBD1 (5 bases). The CDR3 has 16 amino acids. CDR1 and CDR2 from the germline V gene are SGDLS and YYNGEE. V was trimmed by 1 base and J by 5 bases, leaving 19 bases between them. The CDR3 nucleotides read TGTGCCAGCAGCGTATACAGAACAGGAGCGACGGACGAGCAGTACGTC. Translation gives CASSVYRTGATDEQYV.

This clone came up once. The chain recombines TRBV28 with TRBJ1-1; 7 bases match TRBD1. The germline gives CDR1 MDHEN, CDR2 SYDVKM. The CDR3 contains 14 residues. Trimming at V came to 6 bases and at J to 1 base, leaving 5 bases not matched to a gene. CDR3 nucleotide sequence: TGTGCCAGCAGCCGGACAGGAGGGAACACTGAAGCTTTCTTT. It translates to CASSRTGGNTEAFF.

This chain uses TRBV19 with TRBJ1-3; D may be TRBD1 (5 bases). V lost 2 bases and J 8 bases, leaving 13 bases between the germline ends. Germline V CDR1 and CDR2: LNHDA, SQIVND (reference sequence). The length of the CDR3 is 14 residues. CDR3 DNA: TGTGCCAGTAGTATAAGGCCAGGGTTGGACACCATATATTTT. It codes for CASSIRPGLDTIYF.

V usage is TRBV5-4 and J usage is TRBJ2-5; 9 bases fit TRBD2. The V and J ends lost 2 bases and 2 bases, in that order; junction bases with no gene match: 4. CDR1 is SGHNT, CDR2 YYREEE, per germline (reference sequence). The CDR3 is 15 residues long. CDR3 in amino acids: CASSFGTSRQETQYF. The CDR3 nucleotides read TGTGCCAGCAGCTTCGGGACTAGCAGACAAGAGACCCAGTACTTC.

CDR3 residues: CASSFGEGDQPQHF. Written as DNA, the CDR3 is TGTGCCAGCAGCTTCGGGGAGGGGGATCAGCCCCAGCATTTT. V and J are TRBV7-9 and TRBJ1-5; the D gene is possibly TRBD1 (6 bases). Trimming pared 3 bases from V and 5 bases from J, leaving 11 bases between. CDR1 and CDR2 from the germline V gene are SEHNR and FQNEAQ (reference sequence). This CDR3 is built from 14 residues.